One and the same sample provided the 23 T cell receptor beta chains below, sequenced in a study of blood T cells in healthy people across ages. A J-beta primer mix and a sample-barcoded 5' primer were used in a second PCR of roughly 6 to 11 cycles. TCRdb independently ran MiXCR on the 5' RACE reads; one entry per CDR3 protein. The sample lists about a million distinct CDR3 sequences, about 48% occurring once. The sample was blood. These receptors were obtained from a man aged 25 to 45 in good health.

The J gene is TRBJ2-7, the V gene TRBV6-1; 13 positions match TRBD2. Germline V CDR1 and CDR2: MNHNS, SASEGT. The length of the CDR3 is 15 residues. Trimming at V came to 6 bases and at J to 7 bases, leaving 9 bases not matched to a gene. The CDR3 sequence: CASSVLAGGNNEQYF. CDR3 DNA sequence: TGTGCCAGCAGCGTACTAGCGGGGGGGAACAATGAGCAGTACTTC.

A note on this clonotype: At one of its ends the junction is not consistent with the germline gene, which may arise from a read error. This rearrangement joins TRBV3-1 to TRBJ2-3; 14 nucleotides align to TRBD2. CDR1 LGHDT and CDR2 YNNKEL come from the germline V gene (reference sequence). The length of the CDR3 is 16 residues. The CDR3 here is CASSLRTSGGTGTQYF. Here the CDR3 DNA reads TGTGCCAGCAGCCTCCGGACTAGCGGGGGGACAGGTACGCAGTATTTT.

The V call is TRBV27, the J call TRBJ2-7, with TRBD2 matching 12 bases. This CDR3 comprises 14 residues. Per germline, CDR1 MNHEY and CDR2 SMNVEV (reference sequence). V shed 4 bases, J shed 9 bases, and the junction held 7 bases outside the gene matches. The CDR3 bases are TGTGCCAGCAGTTCACCGACTAGCGGGGGTTGGCAGTACTTC. Translated, it gives CASSSPTSGGWQYF.

The chain joins TRBV9 to TRBJ2-7; D not certain. From germline, CDR1 is SGDLS and CDR2 YYNGEE. This CDR3 spans 14 amino acids. The V end was cut by 4 bases, the J end by 6 bases, with 17 bases between. The CDR3 region has the DNA TGTGCCAGCAGCCTAACATCCACACTTTCCGAGCAGTACTTC. Protein: CASSLTSTLSEQYF.

The chain has TRBV2 and TRBJ1-2; weak D call: TRBD1 (5 bases). Looked up from germline, CDR1 is SNHLY and CDR2 is FYNNEI. V was cut by 0 bases and J by 5 bases, with 13 bases left in between. CDR3 length: 15 amino acids. CDR3 nucleotide sequence: TGTGCCAGCAGTGAAGCCTATTTCGGGGGGTATGGCTACACCTTC. It yields the protein CASSEAYFGGYGYTF.

CDR3 nucleotides: TGTGCCAGCACCCCGTATGCAACTAATGAAAAACTGTTTTTT. Translated: CASTPYATNEKLFF. The genes are TRBV27 and TRBJ1-4; D not resolved. This CDR3 contains 14 residues. Germline V CDR1 and CDR2: MNHEY, SMNVEV (reference sequence). The V end was cut by 7 bases, the J end by 0 bases, with 9 bases between.

This clonotype was recorded many times. The chain uses TRBV7-2 and TRBJ2-1; D might be TRBD1 or TRBD2, each matching 5 bases. Deletions cut 2 bases from V and 8 bases from J, with 19 bases between. CDR1 and CDR2 (germline): SGHTA, FQGNSA. This CDR3 is 16 amino acids long. This CDR3 is CASSLFGEGIGDEQFF. As DNA, the CDR3 is TGTGCCAGCAGCTTATTCGGTGAGGGGATCGGCGATGAGCAGTTCTTC. Combining the CDR3 with reference TRBV7-2 and TRBJ2-1 gives the whole variable domain GAGVSQSPSNKVTEKGKDVELRCDPISGHTALYWYRQSLGQGLEFLIYFQGNSAPDKSGLPSDRFSAERTGGSVSTLTIQRTQQEDSAVYLCASSLFGEGIGDEQFFGPGTRLTVL.

Only a few counts were recorded for this clonotype. A junction boundary mismatches the germline segment, possibly from a read error. The chain joins TRBV2 to TRBJ2-3, with 7 bases identical to TRBD2. Per the germline V gene, CDR1 is SNHLY and CDR2 is FYNNEI. The CDR3 totals 14 residues. CDR3 coding DNA: TGTGCCAGCAGAGAAGCGGGGATCACAGATACGCAGTATTTT. Its protein is CASREAGITDTQYF.

This clonotype appeared a few times. The chain combines TRBV2 with TRBJ2-3; tentatively, D is TRBD1 or TRBD2 (5 bases each). Germline loops: CDR1 SNHLY, CDR2 FYNNEI. This CDR3 contains 14 residues. With 11 bases removed from V and 0 bases from J, the gap between germline ends came to 15 bases. The CDR3 DNA reads TGTGCCGCAACGGGACGTACTAGCACAGATACGCAGTATTTT. Protein sequence: CAATGRTSTDTQYF. The entire variable domain, with the rest obtained from reference TRBV2 and TRBJ2-3, is as follows: EPEVTQTPSHQVTQMGQEVILRCVPISNHLYFYWYRQILGQKVEFLVSFYNNEISEKSEIFDDQFSVERPDGSNFTLKIRSTKLEDSAMYFCAATGRTSTDTQYFGPGTRLTVL.

The chain carries TRBV5-6 and TRBJ2-7; 8 bases map to TRBD1. The CDR3 runs 16 residues. The V gene end was trimmed by 6 bases and the J gene end by 4 bases; junction bases not matched to a gene: 15. Germline CDR1 reads SGHDT; CDR2 reads YYEEEE. The CDR3 coding sequence is TGTGCCAGCATCCGGCGTTTAGGGACAGGACCTTACGAGCAGTACTTC. It is translated as CASIRRLGTGPYEQYF.

This chain connects TRBV20-1 to TRBJ1-5; maybe TRBD1 (5 bases). The CDR3 is made up of 15 amino acids. V lost 0 bases, J lost 2 bases, and 11 bases lay in between. The germline gives CDR1 DFQATT, CDR2 SNEGSKA (reference sequence). The chain's CDR3 is CSAREGGSGNQPQHF. CDR3 coding DNA: TGCAGTGCTAGAGAGGGGGGATCGGGCAATCAGCCCCAGCATTTT.

The V call is TRBV5-6, the J call TRBJ2-1, with 9 bases identical to TRBD2. The CDR3 consists of 15 residues. V shed 2 bases, J shed 4 bases, and the junction held 4 bases outside the gene matches. Germline V gene sequence: CDR1 SGHDT, CDR2 YYEEEE. For the CDR3, the DNA is TGTGCCAGCAGCTTCTTTGCGGGAGGGTACAATGAGCAGTTCTTC. Its protein product is CASSFFAGGYNEQFF.

The chain joins TRBV12-5 to TRBJ2-7; D possibly corresponds to TRBD2 (6 bases). Germline CDR1 is LGHNT and CDR2 is FRNRAP. The CDR3 length is 14 residues. V lost 7 bases to trimming and J lost 0 bases, with 13 bases between them. As DNA, the CDR3 is TGTGCTAGTGCCCTGGACTACAACTCCTACGAGCAGTACTTC. Protein sequence: CASALDYNSYEQYF.

At least ten counts were recorded for this clonotype. The V gene is TRBV6-4, the J gene TRBJ2-7; D gene unclear. The CDR3 consists of 14 residues. Germline loops: CDR1 MRHNA, CDR2 SNTAGT. V lost 7 bases and J lost 3, with 16 bases in between. CDR3 bases: TGTGCCAGCAATGTGGTCCCACTTTTCTACGAGCAGTACTTC. Its translation is CASNVVPLFYEQYF.

J is TRBJ1-1 and V is TRBV4-3, with 9 bases that match TRBD1. Per the germline V gene, CDR1 is LGHNA and CDR2 is YSLEER. Losses at the gene ends were 4 bases for V and 5 bases for J; bases not matched to a gene: 5. The CDR3 contains 14 residues. The CDR3 bases are TGCGCCAGCAGCCGACAGACAGGGGGGACTGAAGCTTTCTTT. Protein: CASSRQTGGTEAFF.

The chain recombines TRBV28 with TRBJ2-7; 8 positions match TRBD1. The germline CDR1 and CDR2 sequences are MDHEN and SYDVKM. This CDR3 region has 16 residues. J was trimmed by 5 bases and V by 8 bases; bases with no gene match: 17. As DNA, the CDR3 is TGTGCCAGCGGAGTAAATGGACAGGGAACGAGGAACGAGCAGTACTTC. Protein product: CASGVNGQGTRNEQYF.

The V and J genes are TRBV6-5 and TRBJ2-7; D is ambiguous. There are 11 residues in the CDR3. The germline V and J ends were trimmed by 2 bases and 6 bases, with 5 bases remaining between them. CDR1 MNHEY and CDR2 SVGAGI come from the germline V gene. This CDR3 reads CASSYETEQYF. The CDR3 DNA is TGTGCCAGCAGTTACGAAACCGAGCAGTACTTC.

The chain couples TRBV4-1 to TRBJ2-4; 10 bases map to TRBD2. The DNA end is more similar to TRBJ2-5, so the J call may be wrong. The CDR3 runs 19 residues. The germline CDR1 and CDR2 sequences are MGHRA and YSYEKL. The CDR3 nucleotides are TGCGCCAGCAGCCGCCAGCCAGCGGGGGGGATCTGGGGGGAAGAGACCCAGTACTTC. It translates to CASSRQPAGGIWGEETQYF.

CDR3 region: CASSAFSGVHGYTF. CDR3 nucleotide sequence: TGTGCCAGCAGTGCTTTCTCAGGGGTGCACGGCTACACCTTC. The V gene is TRBV6-1, the J gene TRBJ1-2; possible D gene TRBD1, 6 bases. Germline CDR1 is MNHNS and CDR2 is SASEGT. The ends were cut back, 4 bases at V and 8 bases at J, with 17 bases in the middle. The CDR3 has 14 amino acids.

This clonotype was picked up a small number of times. Here the CDR3 DNA reads TGTGCCAGCATTAAGGGGGACAGGGCTGCCTACGAGCAGTACTTC. It codes for CASIKGDRAAYEQYF. V and J are TRBV28 and TRBJ2-7, with 9 positions matching TRBD1. Germline trimming cut 7 bases from V and 2 bases from J; bases unmatched to any gene: 9. This CDR3 contains 15 residues. The germline V gene has CDR1 MDHEN and CDR2 SYDVKM.

This clonotype occurred a few times. The chain uses TRBV5-1 and TRBJ2-3; D unresolved. CDR1 SGHRS and CDR2 YFSETQ come from the germline V gene. The V end lost 0 bases, the J end lost 5 bases, and 7 bases lay between the germline ends. The CDR3 covers 13 residues. The DNA of the CDR3 is TGCGCCAGCAGCTTGGAAGTTGTAGATACGCAGTATTTT. Amino acid sequence: CASSLEVVDTQYF.

The chain links TRBV6-2 or TRBV6-3 to TRBJ1-5; no firm D call. V was cut by 6 bases and J by 3 bases, with 9 bases left in between. Germline CDR1 and CDR2: MNHEY and SVGEGT. The CDR3 runs 13 residues. CDR3 coding DNA: TGTGCCAGCAGGGACGGTCTCAATCAGCCCCAGCATTTT. This translates into CASRDGLNQPQHF.

The chain has TRBV28 and TRBJ1-2; D uncertain. Germline CDR1 is MDHEN and CDR2 is SYDVKM. This CDR3 region has 14 residues. V was shortened by 6 bases and J by 4 bases, with 15 bases between the two germline ends. The CDR3 nucleotides read TGTGCCAGCAGGCCGACCGGGAGCTTCTATGGCTACACCTTC. As protein: CASRPTGSFYGYTF.